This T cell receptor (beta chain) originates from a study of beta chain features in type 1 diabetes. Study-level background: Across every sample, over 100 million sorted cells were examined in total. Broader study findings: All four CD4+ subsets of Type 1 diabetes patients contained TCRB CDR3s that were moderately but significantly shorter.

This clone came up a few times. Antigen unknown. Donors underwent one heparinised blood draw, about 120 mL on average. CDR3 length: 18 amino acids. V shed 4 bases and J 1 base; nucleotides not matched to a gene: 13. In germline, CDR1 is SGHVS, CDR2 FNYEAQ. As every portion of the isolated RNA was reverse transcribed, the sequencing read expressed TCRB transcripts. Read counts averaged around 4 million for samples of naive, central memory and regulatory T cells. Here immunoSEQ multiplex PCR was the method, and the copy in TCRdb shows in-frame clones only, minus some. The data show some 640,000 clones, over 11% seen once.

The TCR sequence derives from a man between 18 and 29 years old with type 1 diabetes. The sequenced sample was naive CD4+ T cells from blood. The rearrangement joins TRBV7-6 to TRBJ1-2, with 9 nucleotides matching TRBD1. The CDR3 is CASSSGRDRDEINYGYTF. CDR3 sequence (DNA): TGTGCCAGCAGCTCCGGGAGGGACAGGGACGAAATTAACTATGGCTACACCTTC.